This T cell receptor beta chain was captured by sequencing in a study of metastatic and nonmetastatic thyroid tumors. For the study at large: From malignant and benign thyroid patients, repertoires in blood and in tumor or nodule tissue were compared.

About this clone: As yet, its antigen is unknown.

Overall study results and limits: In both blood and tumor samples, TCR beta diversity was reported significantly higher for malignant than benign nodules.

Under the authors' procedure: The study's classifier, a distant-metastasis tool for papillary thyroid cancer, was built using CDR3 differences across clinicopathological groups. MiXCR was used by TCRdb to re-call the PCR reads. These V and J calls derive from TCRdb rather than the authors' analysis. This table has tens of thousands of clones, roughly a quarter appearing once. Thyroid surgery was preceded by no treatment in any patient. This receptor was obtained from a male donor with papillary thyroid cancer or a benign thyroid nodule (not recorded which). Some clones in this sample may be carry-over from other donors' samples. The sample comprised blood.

CDR3: CASSPREVRDYGYTF. The CDR3 DNA is TGTGCCAGCAGCCCCCGTGAGGTTAGGGACTATGGCTACACCTTC. The chain combines TRBV5-4 with TRBJ1-2; D unresolved. Trimming stripped 4 bases from V and 3 bases from J, with 16 bases between. CDR3 size: 15 residues. Germline CDR1 and CDR2: SGHNT and YYREEE (reference sequence).